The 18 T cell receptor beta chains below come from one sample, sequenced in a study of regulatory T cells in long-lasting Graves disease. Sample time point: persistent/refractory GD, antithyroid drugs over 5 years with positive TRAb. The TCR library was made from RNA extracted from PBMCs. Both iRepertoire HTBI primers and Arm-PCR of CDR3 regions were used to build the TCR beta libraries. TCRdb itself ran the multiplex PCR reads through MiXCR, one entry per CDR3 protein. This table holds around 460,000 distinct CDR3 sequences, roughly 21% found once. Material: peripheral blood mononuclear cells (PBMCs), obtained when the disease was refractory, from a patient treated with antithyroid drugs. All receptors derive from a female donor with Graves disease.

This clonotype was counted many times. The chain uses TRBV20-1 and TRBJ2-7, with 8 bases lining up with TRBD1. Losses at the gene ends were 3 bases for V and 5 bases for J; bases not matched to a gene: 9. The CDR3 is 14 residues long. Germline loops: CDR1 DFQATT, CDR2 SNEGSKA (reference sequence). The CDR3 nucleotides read TGCAGTGCTAGCTTAGGACAGGGACGAGACGAGCAGTACTTC. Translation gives CSASLGQGRDEQYF.

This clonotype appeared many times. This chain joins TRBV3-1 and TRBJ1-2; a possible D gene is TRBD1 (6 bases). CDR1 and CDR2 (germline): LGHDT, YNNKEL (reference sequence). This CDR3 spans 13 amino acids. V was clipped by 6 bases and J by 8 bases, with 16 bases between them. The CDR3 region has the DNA TGTGCCAGCAGTGGACAGCCGCCATGGGGCTACACCTTC. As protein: CASSGQPPWGYTF.

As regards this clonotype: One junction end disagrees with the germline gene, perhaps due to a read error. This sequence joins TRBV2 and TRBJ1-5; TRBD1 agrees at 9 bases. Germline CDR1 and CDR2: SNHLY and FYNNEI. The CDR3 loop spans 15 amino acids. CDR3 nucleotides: TGTACCAGCAGTTCGGACAGGGGCTCCTATCAGCCCCAGCATTTT. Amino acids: CTSSSDRGSYQPQHF. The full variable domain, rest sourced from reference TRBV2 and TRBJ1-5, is EPEVTQTPSHQVTQMGQEVILRCVPISNHLYFYWYRQILGQKVEFLVSFYNNEISEKSEIFDDQFSVERPDGSNFTLKIRSTKLEDSAMYFCTSSSDRGSYQPQHFGDGTRLSIL.

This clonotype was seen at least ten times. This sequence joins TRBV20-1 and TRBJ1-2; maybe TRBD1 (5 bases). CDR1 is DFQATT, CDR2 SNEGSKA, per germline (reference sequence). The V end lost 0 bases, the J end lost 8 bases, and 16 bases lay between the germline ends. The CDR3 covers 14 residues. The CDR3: CSAREEGVLRGYTF. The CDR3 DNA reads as TGCAGTGCTAGAGAAGAAGGGGTTCTTAGAGGCTACACCTTC.

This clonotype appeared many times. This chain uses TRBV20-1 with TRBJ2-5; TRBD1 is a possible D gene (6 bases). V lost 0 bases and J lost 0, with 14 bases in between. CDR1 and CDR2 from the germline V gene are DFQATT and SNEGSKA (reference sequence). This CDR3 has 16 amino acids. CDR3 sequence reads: CSARDQRGTYQETQYF. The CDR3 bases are TGCAGTGCTAGAGATCAAAGGGGGACCTACCAAGAGACCCAGTACTTC.

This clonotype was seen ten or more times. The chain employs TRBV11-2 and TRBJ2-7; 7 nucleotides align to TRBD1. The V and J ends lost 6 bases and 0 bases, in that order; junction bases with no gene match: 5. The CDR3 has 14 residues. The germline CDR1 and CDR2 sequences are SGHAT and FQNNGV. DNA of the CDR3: TGTGCCAGCAGACGGACAGGAAGCTCCTACGAGCAGTACTTC. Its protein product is CASRRTGSSYEQYF. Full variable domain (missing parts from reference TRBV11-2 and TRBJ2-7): EAGVAQSPRYKIIEKRQSVAFWCNPISGHATLYWYQQILGQGPKLLIQFQNNGVVDDSQLPKDRFSAERLKGVDSTLKIQPAKLEDSAVYLCASRRTGSSYEQYFGPGTRLTVT.

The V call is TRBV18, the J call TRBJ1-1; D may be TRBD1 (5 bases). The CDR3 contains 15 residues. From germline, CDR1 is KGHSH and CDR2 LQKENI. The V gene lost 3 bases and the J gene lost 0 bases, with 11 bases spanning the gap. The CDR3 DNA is TGTGCCAGCTCACCGGGAGGGACCATGAACACTGAAGCTTTCTTT. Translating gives CASSPGGTMNTEAFF.

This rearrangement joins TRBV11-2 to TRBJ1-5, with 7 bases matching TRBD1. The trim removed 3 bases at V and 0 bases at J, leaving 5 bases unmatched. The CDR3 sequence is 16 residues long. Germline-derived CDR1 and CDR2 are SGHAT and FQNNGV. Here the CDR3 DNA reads TGTGCCAGCAGCTTGGGGGGGACAGCTAGCAATCAGCCCCAGCATTTT. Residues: CASSLGGTASNQPQHF.

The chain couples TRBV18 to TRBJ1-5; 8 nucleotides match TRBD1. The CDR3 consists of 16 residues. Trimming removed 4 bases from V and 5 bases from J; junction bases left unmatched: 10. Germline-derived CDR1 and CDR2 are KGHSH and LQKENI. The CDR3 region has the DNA TGTGCCAGCTCACGGGAGTACAGGGGGACCTATCAGCCCCAGCATTTT. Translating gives CASSREYRGTYQPQHF.

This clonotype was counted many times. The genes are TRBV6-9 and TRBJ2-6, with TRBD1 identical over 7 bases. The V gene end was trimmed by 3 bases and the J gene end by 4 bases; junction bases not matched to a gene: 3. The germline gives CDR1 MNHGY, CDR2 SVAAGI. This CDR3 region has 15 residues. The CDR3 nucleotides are TGTGCCAGCAGTTACTCACAGGGGGGGGCCAACGTCCTGACTTTC. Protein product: CASSYSQGGANVLTF.

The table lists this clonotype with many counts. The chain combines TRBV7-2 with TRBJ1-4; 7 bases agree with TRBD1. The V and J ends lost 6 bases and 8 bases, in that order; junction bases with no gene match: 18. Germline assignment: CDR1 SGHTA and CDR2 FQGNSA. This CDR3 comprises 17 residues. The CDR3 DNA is TGTGCCAGCAGTGTAGGGTTGACAGGGAGATGGGACGAAAAACTGTTTTTT. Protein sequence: CASSVGLTGRWDEKLFF.

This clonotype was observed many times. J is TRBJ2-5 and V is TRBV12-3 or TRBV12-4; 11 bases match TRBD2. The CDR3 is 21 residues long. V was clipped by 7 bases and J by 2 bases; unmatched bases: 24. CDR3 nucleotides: TGTGCCAGCACCTCTCAAAGGGTACTAGCGGGGGCCAAGGGACTTCAAGAGACCCAGTACTTC. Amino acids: CASTSQRVLAGAKGLQETQYF.

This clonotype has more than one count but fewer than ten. CDR3: CASTQEGSSEQYF. The CDR3 DNA sequence: TGTGCCAGCACCCAAGAGGGCTCCAGCGAGCAGTACTTC. This chain joins TRBV12-3 or TRBV12-4 and TRBJ2-7, with a possible D match to TRBD2 (5 bases). With 7 bases removed from V and 6 bases from J, the gap between germline ends came to 16 bases. CDR3 length: 13 amino acids.

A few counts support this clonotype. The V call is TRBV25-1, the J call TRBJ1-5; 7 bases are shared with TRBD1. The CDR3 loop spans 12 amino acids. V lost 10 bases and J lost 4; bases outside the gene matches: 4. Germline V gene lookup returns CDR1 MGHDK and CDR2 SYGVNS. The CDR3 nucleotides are TGTGCCACCGGGGACAGTAATCAGCCCCAGCATTTT. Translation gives CATGDSNQPQHF.

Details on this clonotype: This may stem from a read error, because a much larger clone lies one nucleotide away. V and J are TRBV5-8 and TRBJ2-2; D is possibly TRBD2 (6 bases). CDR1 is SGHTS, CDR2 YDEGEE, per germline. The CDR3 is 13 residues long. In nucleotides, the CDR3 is TGTGCCAGCAGCTTGTGGGGTGCCGGGGGGCTGTTTTTT. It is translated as CASSLWGAGGLFF.

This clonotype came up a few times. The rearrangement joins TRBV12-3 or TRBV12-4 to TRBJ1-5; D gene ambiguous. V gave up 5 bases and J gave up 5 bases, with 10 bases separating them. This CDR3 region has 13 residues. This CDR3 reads CASSLNPHQPQHF. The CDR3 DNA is TGTGCCAGCAGTCTTAACCCCCATCAGCCCCAGCATTTT.

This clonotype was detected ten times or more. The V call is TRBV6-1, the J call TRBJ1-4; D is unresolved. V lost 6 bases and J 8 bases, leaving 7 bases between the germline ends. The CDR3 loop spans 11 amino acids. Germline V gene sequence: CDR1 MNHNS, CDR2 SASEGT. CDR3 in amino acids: CASRVEEKLFF. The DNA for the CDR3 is TGTGCCAGCAGAGTCGAAGAAAAACTGTTTTTT.

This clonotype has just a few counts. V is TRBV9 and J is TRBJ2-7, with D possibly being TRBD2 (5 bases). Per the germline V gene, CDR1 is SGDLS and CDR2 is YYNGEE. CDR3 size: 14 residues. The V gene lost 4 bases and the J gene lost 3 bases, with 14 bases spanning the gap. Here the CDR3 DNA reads TGTGCCAGCAGCCCCGACAACGGACTCTACGAGCAGTACTTC. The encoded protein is CASSPDNGLYEQYF.